This T cell receptor beta chain stems from a study of post-analysis software for immune sequencing data (dated by TCRdb to 2015 to 2017). Regarding the research as a whole: Recorded disease courses included relapsing-remitting, secondary progressive and progressive-relapsing multiple sclerosis, with some patients lacking subtype annotation. Patient repertoires were compared against around 10 previously published healthy control repertoires from donors aged roughly 6 to 26 years. A subset of samples was prepared in parallel using single-end sample barcoding, then pooled and co-amplified after Illumina adapter ligation. On the study overall, not on this receptor specifically: Patients showed significantly higher frequencies than controls for about five TRBV segments, among them TRBV5-6, TRBV5-1 and TRBV20-1. The multiple sclerosis patient group was slightly younger than the control group. Compared with controls, multiple sclerosis patients had significantly lower normalized Chao1 diversity, a finding suggesting substantial peripheral T-cell clonal expansion. Direct clustering with F measure revealed strong co-clustering of samples prepared in the same batch, which led to a batch-effect correction.

At the junction V is shortened by 4 bases and J by 1 base, with 26 bases in between. Measured from the cysteine to the phenylalanine, the CDR3 is 19 residues long. Only CDR3 DNA is held: 57 bases, read in frame from base 1. The germline V gene encodes CDR1 SGHDT and CDR2 YYEEEE. Notes on this clonotype: It has no known antigen specificity. No base quality information exists; no much larger clone differs at one position.

To demonstrate the VDJtools post-analysis software, TCR beta repertoires were profiled from the peripheral blood of 13 young patients with multiple sclerosis. The multiple sclerosis patients were children and adolescents between roughly 6 and 16 years of age. The library relied on PCR. Instrument used: Illumina HiSeq 2500. Unique molecular identifiers were incorporated into TCR beta cDNA libraries to reduce PCR and sequencing biases. Per 1 to 10 million input T cells, some 500,000 cDNA molecules were obtained, such that each molecule approximated one T cell. The same protocol used for the earlier healthy control dataset was applied to prepare and sequence the patient libraries. Samples belonging to the same batch were prepared together, multiplexed and sequenced on a shared HiSeq lane. The paper's data handling went like this. MIGEC handled the raw barcoded reads, throwing out single-read molecular identifier groups before consensus assembly and CDR3 extraction. VDJtools was used for post-analysis of the clonotype tables, with diversity normalized by down-sampling every dataset to the smallest sample size. To correct batch-related cross-sample contamination, repertoire overlap clustering matched CDR3 amino acid sequences but not nucleotide sequences. TCRdb reprocessing: public reads trimmed at Q25 with fastp, clones called with MiXCR, in-frame beta chains kept. For every CDR3 protein sequence, its rows merge into one entry that carries the most common genes and DNA. TCRdb assigned the V and J calls; the authors' analysis was not used. In this sample the table shows roughly 670,000 distinct CDR3 sequences, approximately 60% of which occur a single time. The biggest ten clones account for roughly 10% of the sample.

What was sequenced was blood. The chain couples TRBV5-6 to TRBJ1-2; TRBD1 is perhaps the D gene, given 5 matching bases. The sequence was obtained from a girl aged 2 to 10 with multiple sclerosis. The nucleotide sequence is TGTGCCAGCAGCCACCGGGACGGTTCGGACACACCTCATAACTATGGCTACACCTTC. This is translated as CASSHRDGSDTPHNYGYTF.